This TCR beta chain is from a study of regulatory T cells in long-lasting Graves disease. Time point here: newly diagnosed GD, antithyroid drugs for less than 3 months. TCR sequences were obtained from RNA taken from PBMCs. The CDR3 is 14 residues long. Germline trimming cut 5 bases from V and 5 bases from J; bases unmatched to any gene: 6. Germline V CDR1 and CDR2: LNHDA, SQIVND (reference sequence). Relying on iRepertoire HTBI primers and Arm-PCR of CDR3 regions, the team built TCR beta libraries. TCRdb called the multiplex PCR reads again in MiXCR, with one record for every CDR3 protein. This sample has about 530,000 distinct CDR3 sequences; approximately 16% occur once, and the top ten carry 20% to 30%. The same data also contributed to another study, on T cells in Graves' hyperthyroidism and ophthalmopathy. That work contributes: Blood also held most thyroid clonotypes expanded beyond 0.001. Ophthalmopathy could be told apart from stable hyperthyroidism with a 13 V-J model.

Material: peripheral blood mononuclear cells (PBMCs), obtained at new diagnosis, from a patient treated with antithyroid drugs. The TCR comes from a woman between 40 and 65 years old with Graves disease. The rearrangement uses TRBV19 and TRBJ2-5; TRBD1 matches at 9 bases. The DNA for the CDR3 is TGTGCCAGTAGTGCCGGACAGGGGTGGGAGACCCAGTACTTC. Translation: CASSAGQGWETQYF.